This T cell receptor (beta chain) originates from a study of CD4+ T cells in melanoma. Broader study findings: A reported correlation linked neoantigen-specific CD4+ T cells to CD8+, macrophage and B cell function.

The germline CDR1 and CDR2 sequences are SGHVS and FNYEAQ. Trimming removed 4 bases at V and 7 bases at J, with 7 bases between. CDR3 length: 11 residues. Concerning this clone: What it binds is unknown.

This table comes from immunoSEQ multiplex PCR, and its TCRdb copy is limited to in-frame clones, with some not included. The sample consists of 10,000 to 12,000 clones, more than 60% of them appearing once. This receptor was taken from a human donor with melanoma. Material: cells from a culture (not recorded whether cultured in vitro). J is TRBJ2-5 and V is TRBV7-6; D is undetermined. CDR3 region: CASSSSATQYF. Written as DNA, the CDR3 is TGTGCCAGCAGCTCCTCCGCGACCCAGTACTTC.